One T cell receptor (beta chain) is described in this entry. Its specificity is unknown. The sample belongs to a study of T cell clones after liver transplantation. Study-level background: Liver transplant recipients had immunosuppression withdrawal attempted within 2 years. Until 12-24 months post-transplant, subjects got standard immunosuppression and no induction. Tolerant meant at least one year fully off immunosuppression without liver enzymes above twice normal. General study findings and limits: Low donor cell numbers restricted donor-reactive repertoire measurement in a couple of subjects.

Germline V gene sequence: CDR1 SGHTA, CDR2 FQGNSA. V dropped 2 bases and J dropped 0 bases, with 8 bases sitting between them. The length of the CDR3 is 14 residues. The data were produced by immunoSEQ multiplex PCR, yet TCRdb's version contains in-frame clones alone and is incomplete. The sample consists of roughly 56,000 clones, about 69% of them appearing once. The sample consisted of CD4+ T cells from blood, taken around 54 months after liver transplant. This sequence originates from a human patient who received a liver transplant. Some of the T cells might come from the graft donor. V is TRBV7-2 and J is TRBJ2-7; a possible D gene is TRBD1 (5 bases). The CDR3 DNA sequence: TGTGCCAGCAGCTTAACCAGGGACTCCTACGAGCAGTACTTC. It yields the protein CASSLTRDSYEQYF. Combining the CDR3 with reference TRBV7-2 and TRBJ2-7 gives the whole variable domain GAGVSQSPSNKVTEKGKDVELRCDPISGHTALYWYRQSLGQGLEFLIYFQGNSAPDKSGLPSDRFSAERTGGSVSTLTIQRTQQEDSAVYLCASSLTRDSYEQYFGPGTRLTVT.